Shown below are 26 T cell receptor beta chains from a single sample sequenced in a study of technical replicates of blood from several donors (dated 2017 in TCRdb). Preparation of the library involved the immunoSEQ multiplex PCR assay. TCRdb's version of the immuneACCESS table is confined to in-frame rearrangements and falls short of the full clone set. An unresolved V gene accounts for under half of the shortfall where checked; the remainder is of unknown origin. Present in this sample are about 15,000 clones, approximately 80% of which were seen just once. 10% of the sample lies in the top ten. What was sequenced was PBMCs. The receptors come from a human donor in good health. Some clones in this sample may be carry-over from other donors' samples.

This chain links TRBV4-1 with TRBJ2-2, with a tentative D call TRBD2 (6 bases). The CDR3 length is 14 residues. V was trimmed by 5 bases and J by 7 bases, leaving 14 bases between them. Germline V gene data show CDR1 as MGHRA and CDR2 as YSYEKL. CDR3 bases: TGCGCCAGCAGCTTAGAGCGGGCGGGCGGGGAGCTGTTTTTT. Translating gives CASSLERAGGELFF.

Within the sample, this clone is medium-sized (0.01 to 0.1%). This sequence joins TRBV18 and TRBJ1-2; a weak D match, TRBD1 (5 bases). Trimming took off 3 bases at V and 8 bases at J, with 16 bases between the two ends. Germline values: CDR1 KGHSH, CDR2 LQKENI. CDR3 length: 14 residues. The CDR3, as DNA: TGTGCCAGCTCACCGGGACTAGGCGTGCGGGGCTACACCTTC. It specifies CASSPGLGVRGYTF.

The chain is built from TRBV2 and TRBJ2-3, with TRBD1 matching 9 bases. CDR1 is SNHLY, CDR2 FYNNEI, per germline. There are 14 residues in the CDR3. V shed 11 bases, J shed 0 bases, and the junction held 6 bases outside the gene matches. CDR3 in amino acids: CAGGGTGSTDTQYF. The CDR3, as DNA: TGTGCCGGGGGGGGGACAGGGAGCACAGATACGCAGTATTTT.

The chain has TRBV2 and TRBJ2-1; 10 bases line up with TRBD2. Germline V lookup: CDR1 SNHLY, CDR2 FYNNEI. This CDR3 has 15 residues. With 5 bases clipped from V and 6 bases from J, the junction kept 7 bases outside the gene matches. CDR3 nucleotides: TGTGCCAGCAGTTCTAGCGGGAGTTTTGTCAATGAGCAGTTCTTC. Translation: CASSSSGSFVNEQFF.

The J gene is TRBJ2-5, the V gene TRBV5-6, with unresolved D. The CDR3 consists of 12 residues. Trimming took off 1 base at V and 9 bases at J, with 10 bases between the two ends. CDR1 is SGHDT and CDR2 is YYEEEE in the germline V gene. CDR3 DNA: TGTGCCAGCAGCTTGTTTACTACGGCCCAGTACTTC. Protein sequence: CASSLFTTAQYF.

J is TRBJ2-3 and V is TRBV4-2; the D is unclear. The CDR3 has 13 amino acids. The germline V gene has CDR1 LGHNA and CDR2 YNFKEQ. The V end was cut by 0 bases, the J end by 3 bases, with 4 bases between. The CDR3 is CASSQDTTDTQYF. In DNA form, the CDR3 reads TGTGCCAGCAGCCAAGATACTACAGATACGCAGTATTTT.

The chain is built from TRBV4-1 and TRBJ2-7; tentatively, D is TRBD1 (5 bases). The CDR3 has 16 residues. Per germline, CDR1 MGHRA and CDR2 YSYEKL. V lost 4 bases and J 0 bases, leaving 16 bases between the germline ends. This CDR3 reads CASSPEQTAPSYEQYF. In nucleotides, the CDR3 is TGCGCCAGCAGCCCCGAGCAGACAGCCCCCTCCTACGAGCAGTACTTC.

The CDR3 spells CASSGTSGRGTIGEQFF. The CDR3 nucleotides read TGTGCCAGCAGTGGGACTAGCGGGAGGGGCACAATAGGTGAGCAGTTCTTC. V and J are TRBV2 and TRBJ2-1; 15 nucleotides agree with TRBD2. The V segment lost 4 bases and the J segment 9 bases; nucleotides outside the gene matches: 10. Germline CDR1 is SNHLY and CDR2 is FYNNEI. This CDR3 contains 17 residues.

This clone appeared once. The rearrangement links TRBV19 to TRBJ1-1; possibly TRBD1 for D (5 bases). From germline, CDR1 is LNHDA and CDR2 SQIVND (reference sequence). CDR3 size: 13 residues. Trimming pared 4 bases from V and 6 bases from J, leaving 12 bases between. This chain's CDR3 is CASSTSGISEAFF. In DNA, the CDR3 is TGTGCCAGTAGTACTTCAGGGATTTCTGAAGCTTTCTTT.

The table lists this clone with a count of one. J is TRBJ2-7 and V is TRBV18, with 7 nucleotides matching TRBD1. CDR3 size: 13 residues. The germline gives CDR1 KGHSH, CDR2 LQKENI. Losses at the gene ends were 6 bases for V and 6 bases for J; bases not matched to a gene: 8. CDR3 coding DNA: TGTGCCAGCTCCCCCGGGACAGCCGCCGAGCAGTACTTC. Its translation is CASSPGTAAEQYF.

The chain carries TRBV5-1 and TRBJ2-5; D is perhaps TRBD1 (6 bases). CDR1 is SGHRS, CDR2 YFSETQ, per germline. The CDR3 consists of 14 residues. V was shortened by 2 bases and J by 4 bases, with 12 bases between the two germline ends. In DNA form, the CDR3 reads TGCGCCAGCAGCTTCCTAGTACAGGGAGAGACCCAGTACTTC. Translating it yields CASSFLVQGETQYF.

The genes are TRBV2 and TRBJ2-7; 7 bases align to TRBD1. The V segment lost 2 bases and the J segment 6 bases; nucleotides outside the gene matches: 7. The CDR3 sequence is 14 residues long. CDR1 SNHLY and CDR2 FYNNEI come from the germline V gene. CDR3 nucleotide sequence: TGTGCCAGCAGTGAATTGGGGACAGCTCTCGAGCAGTACTTC. It specifies CASSELGTALEQYF. Using reference TRBV2 and TRBJ2-7 for the parts outside the CDR3, the full variable domain is EPEVTQTPSHQVTQMGQEVILRCVPISNHLYFYWYRQILGQKVEFLVSFYNNEISEKSEIFDDQFSVERPDGSNFTLKIRSTKLEDSAMYFCASSELGTALEQYFGPGTRLTVT.

This clone was observed a few times. J is TRBJ2-5 and V is TRBV9; 13 nucleotides line up with TRBD2. Germline CDR1 is SGDLS and CDR2 is YYNGEE. Unmatched junction bases numbered 14, after V lost 4 bases and J lost 5 bases. This CDR3 has 18 amino acids. The CDR3 here is CASSSGLAGVFGMETQYF. The CDR3 DNA follows: TGTGCCAGCAGCTCCGGACTAGCGGGAGTTTTTGGGATGGAGACCCAGTACTTC.

The J gene is TRBJ2-5, the V gene TRBV29-1, with D perhaps matching TRBD2 (5 bases). The V gene lost 4 bases and the J gene lost 10 bases, with 13 bases spanning the gap. From germline, CDR1 is SQVTM and CDR2 ANQGSEA. The CDR3 runs 11 residues. The DNA for the CDR3 is TGCAGCGTTGTCCGGGATCGGGACCAGTACTTC. It codes for CSVVRDRDQYF.

The chain carries TRBV7-3 and TRBJ2-2; 8 bases fit TRBD2. V was clipped by 6 bases and J by 4 bases; unmatched bases: 4. This CDR3 comprises 14 residues. CDR1 SGHTA and CDR2 FQGTGA come from the germline V gene. The CDR3 sequence is CASSKLAATGELFF. CDR3 coding DNA: TGTGCCAGCAGTAAACTAGCGGCCACCGGGGAGCTGTTTTTT. Variable domain in full (rest from reference TRBV7-3 and TRBJ2-2): GAGVSQTPSNKVTEKGKYVELRCDPISGHTALYWYRQSLGQGPEFLIYFQGTGAADDSGLPNDRFFAVRPEGSVSTLKIQRTERGDSAVYLCASSKLAATGELFFGEGSRLTVL.

The sample holds a few counts of this clone. The chain combines TRBV6-4 with TRBJ2-1, with TRBD2 identical over 10 bases. Germline CDR1 is MRHNA and CDR2 is SNTAGT. The CDR3 length is 15 residues. V trimming: 3 bases; J trimming: 6 bases; junction bases outside the gene matches: 5. The CDR3 region is CASSELAGERNEQFF. In DNA form, the CDR3 reads TGTGCCAGCAGTGAGCTAGCGGGAGAGCGCAATGAGCAGTTCTTC.

The sample holds a few counts of this clone. The chain employs TRBV19 and TRBJ2-3; a possible D gene is TRBD2 (6 bases). V lost 7 bases and J 0 bases, leaving 14 bases between the germline ends. Germline V gives CDR1 LNHDA, CDR2 SQIVND (reference sequence). The CDR3 has 15 residues. CDR3 coding DNA: TGTGCCAGTAAGGAGGGATTCACTAGCACAGATACGCAGTATTTT. Protein: CASKEGFTSTDTQYF.

The rearrangement uses TRBV27 and TRBJ1-2; D not resolved. The V and J ends lost 5 bases and 4 bases respectively, with 17 bases between them. The CDR3 loop spans 15 amino acids. Per the germline V gene, CDR1 is MNHEY and CDR2 is SMNVEV (reference sequence). DNA of the CDR3: TGTGCCAGCAGTCCCCCCCCCGGGGTGAGCTATGGCTACACCTTC. Translation gives CASSPPPGVSYGYTF.

This sequence joins TRBV7-9 and TRBJ2-1; D not certain. There are 11 residues in the CDR3. V dropped 5 bases and J dropped 8 bases, with 7 bases sitting between them. Germline CDR1 and CDR2: SEHNR and FQNEAQ (reference sequence). CDR3: CASSRPDEQFF. The CDR3 bases are TGTGCCAGCAGCCGCCCGGATGAGCAGTTCTTC.

The chain uses TRBV7-6 and TRBJ1-6; 9 bases are a match to TRBD1. CDR3 size: 16 residues. The junction had 7 bases not matched to a gene; V was cut back by 2 bases and J by 8 bases. The V gene's germline CDR1 is SGHVS and CDR2 FNYEAQ. CDR3 sequence (DNA): TGTGCCAGCAGCTTAAGCTGGGGACAGGGTTATTCACCCCTCCACTTT. Its protein product is CASSLSWGQGYSPLHF. Using reference TRBV7-6 and TRBJ1-6 for the parts outside the CDR3, the full variable domain is GAGVSQSPRYKVTKRGQDVALRCDPISGHVSLYWYRQALGQGPEFLTYFNYEAQQDKSGLPNDRFSAERPEGSISTLTIQRTEQRDSAMYRCASSLSWGQGYSPLHFGNGTRLTVT.

This sequence joins TRBV13 and TRBJ2-7; TRBD2 agrees at 7 bases. Germline trimming cut 3 bases from V and 7 bases from J; bases unmatched to any gene: 3. The CDR3 length is 12 residues. Per the germline V gene, CDR1 is PRHDT and CDR2 is FYEKMQ (reference sequence). The CDR3 coding sequence is TGTGCCAGCAGCTTCACTAGCGTAGAGCAGTACTTC. Amino acids: CASSFTSVEQYF.

This chain joins TRBV4-2 and TRBJ2-7, with 11 bases lining up with TRBD2. Germline V gene data show CDR1 as LGHNA and CDR2 as YNFKEQ. V gave up 0 bases and J gave up 3 bases; unmatched junction bases: 1. The CDR3 totals 15 residues. CDR3 in DNA: TGTGCCAGCAGCCAAGATGGGACTAGCGGCTACGAGCAGTACTTC. Translation: CASSQDGTSGYEQYF.

V gene TRBV19 combines with J gene TRBJ2-1; 10 bases match TRBD1. After removal of 7 bases from V and 6 bases from J, the junction contained 12 bases not matched to a gene. From germline, CDR1 is LNHDA and CDR2 SQIVND (reference sequence). This CDR3 region has 16 residues. This CDR3 reads CASTPRQGALTNEQFF. The DNA for the CDR3 is TGTGCCAGTACCCCGAGACAGGGGGCGCTTACCAATGAGCAGTTCTTC.

This chain joins TRBV23-1 and TRBJ2-2; D is unclear. TRBV23-1 qualifies as an ORF whose function is uncertain. Trimming took off 0 bases at V and 5 bases at J, with 7 bases between the two ends. The CDR3 contains 14 residues. CDR3 in amino acids: CASSQSKSTGELFF. The CDR3 bases are TGCGCCAGCAGTCAATCGAAGAGTACCGGGGAGCTGTTTTTT.

The chain has TRBV28 and TRBJ1-5; unclear D gene. CDR1 MDHEN and CDR2 SYDVKM come from the germline V gene. CDR3 length equals 13 residues. V lost 7 bases and J 6 bases, leaving 13 bases between the germline ends. The CDR3 protein is CASTPGSFQPQHF. In DNA form, the CDR3 reads TGTGCCAGCACCCCGGGGTCGTTTCAGCCCCAGCATTTT.

This chain joins TRBV6-5 and TRBJ2-1; D is perhaps TRBD2 (6 bases). The CDR3 covers 12 residues. Germline V lookup: CDR1 MNHEY, CDR2 SVGAGI. V was cut by 8 bases and J by 6 bases, with 11 bases left in between. CDR3 in DNA: TGTGCCAGCGGGAGGAGGGTCAATGAGCAGTTCTTC. Amino acid sequence: CASGRRVNEQFF.